This T cell receptor (beta chain) is from a study of OX40 agonist ivuxolimab in advanced cancers. Study overall: Each dose-escalation patient presented with hepatocellular carcinoma, melanoma, renal cell or head and neck cancer. Overall study results and limits: In the 0.1-3.0 mg/kg groups, partial responders showed among the lowest expansion.

In its sample, this clone was seen a few times. Its antigen is unknown. The junction had 9 bases not matched to a gene; V was cut back by 1 base and J by 0 bases. The CDR3 has 17 residues. Per the germline V gene, CDR1 is WSHSY and CDR2 is SAAADI. Repertoires were generated with immunoSEQ multiplex PCR, while TCRdb's copy carries only in-frame clones and drops some. The data show fewer than 40,000 clones, about 80% seen once. This clonotype originated in an adult with an advanced solid tumor such as melanoma, head and neck, liver or kidney cancer. The sample here was CD4+ or CD8+ T cells sorted from blood, taken in a trial of the OX40 agonist ivuxolimab. The chain carries TRBV10-2 and TRBJ2-7; 7 bases fit TRBD2. CDR3 coding DNA: TGCGCCAGCAGTGAGTGGGGTAGCGGGCCGCTCTCCTACGAGCAGTACTTC. Translation gives CASSEWGSGPLSYEQYF.